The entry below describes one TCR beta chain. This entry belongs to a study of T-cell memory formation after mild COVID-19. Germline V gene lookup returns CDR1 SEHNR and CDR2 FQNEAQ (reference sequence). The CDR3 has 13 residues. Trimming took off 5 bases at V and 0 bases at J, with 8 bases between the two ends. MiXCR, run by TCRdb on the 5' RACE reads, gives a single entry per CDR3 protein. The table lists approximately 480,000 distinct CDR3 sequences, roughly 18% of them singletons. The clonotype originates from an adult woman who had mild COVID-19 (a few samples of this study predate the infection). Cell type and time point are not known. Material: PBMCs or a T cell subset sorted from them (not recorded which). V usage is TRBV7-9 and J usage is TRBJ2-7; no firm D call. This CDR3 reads CASSRLSSYEQYF. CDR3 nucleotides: TGTGCCAGCAGCCGACTTAGCTCCTACGAGCAGTACTTC.